Here is one T cell receptor (beta chain) with its context. Antigen unknown. The record originates from a study of cytomegalovirus exposure and HLA in healthy donors. Study conclusions and caveats: Earlier analysis yielded a pattern in which most TCR beta V segments were productive about 90% or about 30% of the time. The study labeled 180 or so TCR beta chains cytomegalovirus-associated. It was in a later analysis that TCR association rates were seen to vary by HLA locus, highest for DRB1 and lowest for HLA-C.

CDR3 length: 14 amino acids. Trimming pared 1 base from V and 1 base from J, leaving 8 bases between. Germline V gene lookup returns CDR1 SGHDT and CDR2 YYEEEE. 13 Jbeta primers and 60 Vbeta primers were used for the PCR. Using immunoSEQ multiplex PCR, the repertoire was profiled, and TCRdb retains in-frame clones only, with some absent. The sample lists about 99,000 clones, roughly 80% occurring once. Sequenced input: PBMCs. This clonotype was sampled from a man aged 50-59 years in good health and CMV-seropositive. The rearrangement joins TRBV5-6 to TRBJ2-5; D might be TRBD2 (5 bases). The CDR3 DNA follows: TGTGCCAGCAGCTTGATGGGAGTCCAAGAGACCCAGTACTTC. Amino acid sequence: CASSLMGVQETQYF. Together with reference TRBV5-6 and TRBJ2-5, the CDR3 gives the full variable domain: DAGVTQSPTHLIKTRGQQVTLRCSPKSGHDTVSWYQQALGQGPQFIFQYYEEEERQRGNFPDRFSGHQFPNYSSELNVNALLLGDSALYLCASSLMGVQETQYFGPGTRLLVL.